These 31 T cell receptor beta chains were sequenced from one sample in a study of CD8 T cells in Susac syndrome. Random hexamers primed reverse transcription of about 0.45 to 1 ug RNA. Using its own MiXCR run on the immunoSEQ multiplex PCR reads, TCRdb lists one record per CDR3 protein. Seen here are under 200,000 distinct CDR3 sequences, 90% to 96% observed once, and the top ten hold around 0.12%. Sequenced material: CD4+ T cells from PBMCs. The receptors originated from a human donor with Susac syndrome.

V is TRBV2 and J is TRBJ1-5; perhaps TRBD1 as D (6 bases). The germline V and J ends were trimmed by 6 bases and 7 bases, with 13 bases remaining between them. Per the germline V gene, CDR1 is SNHLY and CDR2 is FYNNEI. The CDR3 covers 13 residues. The CDR3 coding sequence is TGTGCCAGCAGCGGACAGAGTAGACAGCCCCAGCATTTT. It codes for CASSGQSRQPQHF.

The chain links TRBV15 to TRBJ1-5; TRBD1 might be the D (6 bases). The germline V gene encodes CDR1 LNHNV and CDR2 YYDKDF (reference sequence). Trimming removed 5 bases at V and 4 bases at J, with 15 bases between. The CDR3 covers 15 residues. CDR3 sequence: CATSQQTGRNQPQHF. The CDR3 DNA reads as TGTGCCACCAGCCAACAAACAGGGAGGAATCAGCCCCAGCATTTT.

This clonotype was recorded once. The DNA of the CDR3 is TGTGCCTGGAGTGGAGGGATAAGGGGCTACACCTTC. It is translated as CAWSGGIRGYTF. The chain joins TRBV30 to TRBJ1-2; D uncertain. CDR3 length: 12 amino acids. V was clipped by 1 base and J by 8 bases, with 11 bases between them. In germline, CDR1 is GTSNPN, CDR2 SVGIG (reference sequence).

The chain carries TRBV30 and TRBJ2-7; D is unclear. This CDR3 has 14 amino acids. The germline V and J ends were trimmed by 2 bases and 4 bases, with 15 bases remaining between them. Germline lookup yields CDR1 GTSNPN and CDR2 SVGIG (reference sequence). The CDR3 protein is CAWSPTVDSYEQYF. As DNA, the CDR3 is TGTGCCTGGAGTCCGACTGTGGATTCTTACGAGCAGTACTTC.

This sequence joins TRBV6-6 and TRBJ2-5, with a weak D call TRBD2 (5 bases). The CDR3 covers 13 residues. Trimming stripped 2 bases from V and 4 bases from J, with 8 bases between. Germline CDR1 is MNHNY and CDR2 is SVGAGI (reference sequence). CDR3 protein: CASSYHRGETQYF. In nucleotides, the CDR3 is TGTGCCAGCAGTTACCACCGGGGAGAGACCCAGTACTTC.

The rearrangement links TRBV7-2 to TRBJ2-3, with unresolved D. The germline V and J ends were trimmed by 3 bases and 0 bases, with 10 bases remaining between them. Germline V gene lookup returns CDR1 SGHTA and CDR2 FQGNSA. The CDR3 consists of 15 residues. DNA for the CDR3: TGTGCCAGCAGCTTGGTGGACCATAGCACAGATACGCAGTATTTT. Translated, it gives CASSLVDHSTDTQYF.

The rearrangement uses TRBV30 and TRBJ2-1; 8 positions agree with TRBD2. CDR1 GTSNPN and CDR2 SVGIG come from the germline V gene (reference sequence). The V gene end was trimmed by 2 bases and the J gene end by 6 bases; junction bases not matched to a gene: 9. The CDR3 spans 15 residues. DNA of the CDR3: TGTGCCTGGAGTCCTTACCGGGGGGGAACCAATGAGCAGTTCTTC. This codes for CAWSPYRGGTNEQFF. The variable domain in full, completed from reference TRBV30 and TRBJ2-1, reads SQTIHQWPATLVQPVGSPLSLECTVEGTSNPNLYWYRQAAGRGLQLLFYSVGIGQISSEVPQNLSASRPQDRQFILSSKKLLLSDSGFYLCAWSPYRGGTNEQFFGPGTRLTVL.

Only one count was recorded for this clonotype. The chain couples TRBV30 to TRBJ2-7; 7 bases are a match to TRBD1. J lost 2 bases, V lost 2 bases, and 6 bases had no gene match. The CDR3 is 14 residues long. Germline V CDR1 and CDR2: GTSNPN, SVGIG (reference sequence). The CDR3: CAWSPQGTTYEQYF. CDR3 bases: TGTGCCTGGAGTCCACAGGGGACCACCTACGAGCAGTACTTC.

In its sample, this clonotype was seen once. V gene TRBV7-2 combines with J gene TRBJ2-5; D is uncertain. The CDR3 is made up of 15 amino acids. In germline, CDR1 is SGHTA, CDR2 FQGNSA. V dropped 2 bases and J dropped 8 bases, with 18 bases sitting between them. CDR3 bases: TGTGCCAGCAGCTTAAAATCCGAGAGTCCGAGTACCCAGTACTTC. Amino acid sequence: CASSLKSESPSTQYF.

The rearrangement uses TRBV6-6 and TRBJ1-1; D unclear. V was pared by 5 bases and J by 4 bases, with 11 bases between. CDR1 and CDR2 (germline): MNHNY, SVGAGI (reference sequence). There are 13 residues in the CDR3. For the CDR3, the DNA is TGTGCCAGCAGTCCACCAGGCGGCACTGAAGCTTTCTTT. Amino acid sequence: CASSPPGGTEAFF.

This rearrangement joins TRBV5-1 to TRBJ2-2; the D gene could be TRBD1 or TRBD2 (5 bases each). Germline V gives CDR1 SGHRS, CDR2 YFSETQ. This CDR3 contains 15 residues. Trimming removed 4 bases from V and 1 base from J, with 11 bases in between. The CDR3 sequence: CASSLRDENTGELFF. In DNA form, the CDR3 reads TGCGCCAGCAGCCTCCGGGACGAGAACACCGGGGAGCTGTTTTTT. The complete variable domain, with remaining parts taken from reference TRBV5-1 and TRBJ2-2, reads KAGVTQTPRYLIKTRGQQVTLSCSPISGHRSVSWYQQTPGQGLQFLFEYFSETQRNKGNFPGRFSGRQFSNSRSEMNVSTLELGDSALYLCASSLRDENTGELFFGEGSRLTVL.

The chain combines TRBV28 with TRBJ2-1, with D perhaps TRBD2 (6 bases). V was trimmed by 7 bases and J by 6 bases, leaving 13 bases between them. The CDR3 length is 13 residues. Germline V gene sequence: CDR1 MDHEN, CDR2 SYDVKM. CDR3 nucleotide sequence: TGTGCCAGCAACGGCGGGGTCCGCAATGAGCAGTTCTTC. It translates to CASNGGVRNEQFF.

The chain carries TRBV18 and TRBJ1-1; TRBD1 aligns across 8 bases. Germline assignment: CDR1 KGHSH and CDR2 LQKENI. Trimming at V came to 6 bases and at J to 1 base, leaving 1 base not matched to a gene. This CDR3 contains 13 residues. The CDR3 spells CASSGQENTEAFF. The CDR3 region has the DNA TGTGCCAGCTCGGGACAGGAGAACACTGAAGCTTTCTTT.

The genes are TRBV4-1 and TRBJ1-4; 12 bases line up with TRBD1. CDR3 size: 16 residues. J gave up 7 bases and V 1 base, and 4 bases lay outside the gene matches. Germline lookup yields CDR1 MGHRA and CDR2 YSYEKL. The CDR3 sequence: CASSQGRDRGPEKLFF. The CDR3 DNA is TGCGCCAGCAGCCAAGGCCGGGACAGGGGGCCTGAAAAACTGTTTTTT.

The chain links TRBV29-1 to TRBJ1-2; D is unclear. CDR1 and CDR2 (germline): SQVTM, ANQGSEA. The CDR3 is 12 residues long. Trimming took 5 bases from V and 4 from J, leaving 11 bases between them. The CDR3 sequence is CSVQTTGYGYTF. The CDR3 bases are TGCAGCGTTCAGACAACGGGCTATGGCTACACCTTC.

The J gene is TRBJ2-3, the V gene TRBV7-9, with D hard to call. Trimming pared 11 bases from V and 0 bases from J, leaving 15 bases between. Germline assignment: CDR1 SEHNR and CDR2 FQNEAQ (reference sequence). CDR3 length: 14 amino acids. CDR3 in DNA: TGTGCCGGCGCCCTTGTAACGAGCACAGATACGCAGTATTTT. It codes for CAGALVTSTDTQYF.

The J gene is TRBJ2-7, the V gene TRBV3-1, with D maybe TRBD1 (7 bases). Germline assignment: CDR1 LGHDT and CDR2 YNNKEL (reference sequence). CDR3 size: 13 residues. Between the trimmed V and J ends, which lost 1 base and 6 bases, there was a span of 10 bases. In nucleotides, the CDR3 is TGTGCCAGCAGCCAAGCGCAGGGGGGCGAGCAGTACGTC. The encoded protein is CASSQAQGGEQYV.

Only one count was recorded for this clonotype. The chain employs TRBV5-4 and TRBJ1-2, with D possibly TRBD1 on 5 matching bases. This CDR3 spans 13 amino acids. Trimming shortened V by 4 bases and J by 4 bases, and 11 bases separated the two germline ends. Germline CDR1 and CDR2: SGHNT and YYREEE (reference sequence). Here the CDR3 reads CASSRGATYGYTF. The CDR3 bases are TGTGCCAGCAGCAGGGGAGCGACCTATGGCTACACCTTC.

This rearrangement joins TRBV15 to TRBJ2-2; TRBD2 aligns across 7 bases. This CDR3 spans 13 amino acids. The germline CDR1 and CDR2 sequences are LNHNV and YYDKDF (reference sequence). Trimming took 8 bases from V and 5 from J; bases not matched to a gene: 5. The CDR3, as DNA: TGTGCCACCGGGACTACCCTGACCGGGGAGCTGTTTTTT. This sequence encodes CATGTTLTGELFF.

The chain joins TRBV29-1 to TRBJ1-3, with 7 bases fitting TRBD1. With 6 bases clipped from V and 9 bases from J, the junction kept 8 bases outside the gene matches. This CDR3 has 12 amino acids. Germline CDR1 and CDR2: SQVTM and ANQGSEA. The CDR3 here is CSVDRIYGTIYF. The DNA for the CDR3 is TGCAGCGTGGACAGGATTTACGGCACCATATATTTT.

The chain is built from TRBV20-1 and TRBJ2-1, with D perhaps matching TRBD2 (6 bases). Germline CDR1 DFQATT, CDR2 SNEGSKA (reference sequence). The CDR3 contains 14 residues. Between the trimmed V and J ends, which lost 6 bases and 0 bases, there was a span of 12 bases. The CDR3 nucleotides are TGCAGTGCCTGCCGAGCGGGCTCCTACAATGAGCAGTTCTTC. Its protein is CSACRAGSYNEQFF.

The chain carries TRBV30 and TRBJ1-2, with 8 positions matching TRBD1. V was pared by 3 bases and J by 4 bases, with 4 bases of the junction left unmatched. Per germline, CDR1 GTSNPN and CDR2 SVGIG (reference sequence). CDR3 length: 13 residues. The chain's CDR3 is CAWSAGQAYGYTF. The CDR3 nucleotides are TGTGCCTGGAGCGCGGGACAGGCCTATGGCTACACCTTC.

The chain combines TRBV9 with TRBJ2-5; TRBD1 aligns across 11 bases. The CDR3 runs to 15 residues. Germline V lookup: CDR1 SGDLS, CDR2 YYNGEE. The ends lost 2 bases at V and 5 bases at J; junction bases unmatched: 5. CDR3 DNA: TGTGCCAGCAGCGTGGACAGGGGGCGCTGGGAGACCCAGTACTTC. Protein: CASSVDRGRWETQYF.

V usage is TRBV2 and J usage is TRBJ2-5; weak D call: TRBD1 (5 bases). Germline V CDR1 and CDR2: SNHLY, FYNNEI. V was cut by 8 bases and J by 0 bases, with 13 bases left in between. This CDR3 is 14 amino acids long. The CDR3 nucleotides are TGTGCCAGCGGGGCCGGCAGGTACCAAGAGACCCAGTACTTC. Translation: CASGAGRYQETQYF.

The rearrangement links TRBV2 to TRBJ2-3, with 7 nucleotides matching TRBD1. Germline CDR1 is SNHLY and CDR2 is FYNNEI. This CDR3 spans 14 amino acids. J gave up 1 base and V 6 bases, and 4 bases lay outside the gene matches. CDR3 in amino acids: CASRTTGGTDTQYF. CDR3 nucleotides: TGTGCCAGCAGGACCACAGGGGGCACAGATACGCAGTATTTT. The whole variable domain, filled in from reference TRBV2 and TRBJ2-3, reads EPEVTQTPSHQVTQMGQEVILRCVPISNHLYFYWYRQILGQKVEFLVSFYNNEISEKSEIFDDQFSVERPDGSNFTLKIRSTKLEDSAMYFCASRTTGGTDTQYFGPGTRLTVL.

This chain links TRBV24-1 with TRBJ2-3, with 8 bases aligning to TRBD2. The germline CDR1 and CDR2 sequences are KGHDR and SFDVKD. The J segment lost 1 base and the V segment lost 7 bases, leaving 3 bases of the junction unmatched. The CDR3 consists of 14 residues. Written as DNA, the CDR3 is TGTGCCACCAGGGGAGCGGGAGGCACAGATACGCAGTATTTT. Amino acid sequence: CATRGAGGTDTQYF.

The chain carries TRBV7-9 and TRBJ2-1, with unresolved D. Trimming took off 4 bases at V and 13 bases at J, with 17 bases between the two ends. There are 13 residues in the CDR3. Looked up from germline, CDR1 is SEHNR and CDR2 is FQNEAQ (reference sequence). The CDR3 nucleotides read TGTGCCAGCAGCTCCGATCCTGTCCCCATTCAGTTCTTC. Translation: CASSSDPVPIQFF. The complete variable domain, with remaining parts taken from reference TRBV7-9 and TRBJ2-1, reads DTGVSQNPRHKITKRGQNVTFRCDPISEHNRLYWYRQTLGQGPEFLTYFQNEAQLEKSRLLSDRFSAERPKGSFSTLEIQRTEQGDSAMYLCASSSDPVPIQFFGPGTRLTVL.

V usage is TRBV7-2 and J usage is TRBJ2-1; 7 nucleotides match TRBD1. V lost 4 bases, J lost 8 bases, and 8 bases stayed unmatched. CDR3 size: 14 residues. CDR1 is SGHTA and CDR2 is FQGNSA in the germline V gene. CDR3 loop: CASSSGQVQDEQFF. The CDR3 DNA reads TGTGCCAGCAGCTCTGGACAGGTTCAGGATGAGCAGTTCTTC.

V is TRBV30 and J is TRBJ1-2, with D maybe TRBD1 (5 bases). The CDR3 consists of 11 residues. CDR1 and CDR2 from the germline V gene are GTSNPN and SVGIG (reference sequence). V gave up 4 bases and J gave up 8 bases, with 11 bases separating them. For the CDR3, the DNA is TGTGCCTGGAATTCTGGGGGAGGCTACACCTTC. Amino acid sequence: CAWNSGGGYTF.

This chain uses TRBV7-2 with TRBJ2-3; D ambiguous. The CDR3 totals 14 residues. V lost 2 bases, J lost 4 bases, and 10 bases lay in between. Germline V gives CDR1 SGHTA, CDR2 FQGNSA. The CDR3 nucleotides are TGTGCCAGCAGCTTATTCCAGCTCGCAGATACGCAGTATTTT. Encoded protein: CASSLFQLADTQYF.

V gene TRBV25-1 combines with J gene TRBJ2-7; weak D call: TRBD2 (7 bases). Per germline, CDR1 MGHDK and CDR2 SYGVNS. The CDR3 loop spans 13 amino acids. Trimming left V 5 bases short and J 6 bases short, with 14 bases between. The CDR3 coding sequence is TGTGCCAGCAGTCCACAGGGAGGGCGCGAGCAGTACTTC. Protein product: CASSPQGGREQYF.